This TCR beta chain is drawn from a study of blood T cell repertoires in COVID-19. Study-level background: The cDNA or gDNA used as material had been derived from T cells, B-cell-depleted T cells, or PBMCs.

Sequencing was performed with immunoSEQ multiplex PCR; in TCRdb, only in-frame clones are kept and a portion is missing. This table has 350,000 to 450,000 clones, about 89% appearing once. Seattle participants joined during active infection and were tracked over time. This receptor was obtained from a woman between 40 and 50 years old with COVID-19, enrolled during active disease. The specimen was peripheral blood.

The CDR3 region has the DNA TGTGCCAGCTCACCAGGAGACAGGGATGAAGCTTTCTTT. This codes for CASSPGDRDEAFF. This sequence joins TRBV18 and TRBJ1-1; 7 bases line up with TRBD1. Trimming cost V 2 bases and J 7 bases; bases outside gene matches: 4. Looked up from germline, CDR1 is KGHSH and CDR2 is LQKENI. The CDR3 is 13 amino acids.